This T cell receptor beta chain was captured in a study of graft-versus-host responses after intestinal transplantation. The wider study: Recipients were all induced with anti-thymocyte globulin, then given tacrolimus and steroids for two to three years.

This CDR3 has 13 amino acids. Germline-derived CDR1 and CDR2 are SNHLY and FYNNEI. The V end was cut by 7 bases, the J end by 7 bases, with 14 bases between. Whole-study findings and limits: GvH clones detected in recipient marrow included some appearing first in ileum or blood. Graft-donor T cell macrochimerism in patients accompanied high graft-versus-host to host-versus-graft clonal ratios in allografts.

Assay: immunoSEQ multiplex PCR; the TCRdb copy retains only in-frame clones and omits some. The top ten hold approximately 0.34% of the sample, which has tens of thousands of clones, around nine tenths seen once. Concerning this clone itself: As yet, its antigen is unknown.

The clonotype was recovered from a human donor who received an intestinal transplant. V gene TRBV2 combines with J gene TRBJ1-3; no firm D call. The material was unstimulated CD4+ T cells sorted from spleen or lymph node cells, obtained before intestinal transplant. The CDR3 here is CASNSFPSNTIYF. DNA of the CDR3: TGTGCCAGCAACTCATTTCCGAGTAACACCATATATTTT.